The sequence of this T cell receptor (beta chain) was determined in a study of blood T cells in healthy people across ages. Using a J-beta primer mix together with a sample-barcoded 5' primer, a second PCR was run for roughly 7 to 12 cycles. Every cDNA was tagged by a template-switch adaptor with 12 random nucleotides. TCRdb fed the 5' RACE reads into MiXCR, producing one record per CDR3 protein. The sample has 540,000 or so distinct CDR3 sequences; roughly 48% are singletons. V gave up 2 bases and J gave up 1 base; unmatched junction bases: 9. Germline lookup yields CDR1 DFQATT and CDR2 SNEGSKA (reference sequence). The CDR3 consists of 16 residues.

The V call is TRBV20-1, the J call TRBJ2-5, with 8 bases lining up with TRBD2. Specimen: blood. The source of this sequence is an elderly man in good health. The CDR3 DNA follows: TGCAGTGCTAGACCACCGGGACTAGGCATCCAAGAGACCCAGTACTTC. Its translation is CSARPPGLGIQETQYF.